This TCR beta chain was obtained from a study of blood T cell repertoires in COVID-19. Overall study context: Sites across the United States, Italy and Spain contributed samples from acute and convalescent COVID-19. In each case, the material was cDNA or gDNA derived from T cells, B-cell-depleted T cells, or PBMCs.

CDR3 size: 13 residues. Looked up from germline, CDR1 is MNHEY and CDR2 is SMNVEV (reference sequence). Unmatched junction bases numbered 3, after V lost 5 bases and J lost 4 bases. Under the authors' procedure: Researchers report that nucleated cell counts were estimated from reference gene primer amplification. Generated by immunoSEQ multiplex PCR, the TCRdb table keeps only in-frame clones and is missing some. The V and J calls and clone size are taken from that table; D and trimming were inferred from the DNA. The sample has just over 90,000 clones, less than 90% seen once; the top ten hold about 19%.

The sequence came from an elderly woman with acute or convalescent COVID-19. Sequences were obtained from peripheral blood. The rearrangement links TRBV27 to TRBJ1-2; TRBD1 matches at 8 bases. CDR3 protein: CASSTTGGYGYTF. CDR3 in DNA: TGTGCCAGCAGTACCACAGGGGGCTATGGCTACACCTTC.